The 28 T cell receptor beta chains below come from one sample, sequenced in a study of regulatory T cells in long-lasting Graves disease. Researchers made TCR beta libraries by using iRepertoire HTBI primers and running Arm-PCR on CDR3 regions. TCRdb processed the multiplex PCR reads anew with MiXCR; each CDR3 protein has one entry. The sample contains roughly 500,000 distinct CDR3 sequences, 12% of which appear only once. As for time point: newly diagnosed GD, antithyroid drugs for less than 3 months. Extracted RNA from PBMCs served as the source of the TCR library. In addition, the sample was reused for a study of T cells in Graves' hyperthyroidism and ophthalmopathy.

The starting material was peripheral blood mononuclear cells (PBMCs), obtained at new diagnosis, from a patient treated with antithyroid drugs. These receptors were obtained from a woman aged 25 to 39 with Graves disease.

This clonotype was found many times. V gene TRBV29-1 combines with J gene TRBJ2-3; D might be TRBD1 or TRBD2, each matching 5 bases. Per the germline V gene, CDR1 is SQVTM and CDR2 is ANQGSEA. Trimming took 7 bases from V and 4 from J, leaving 27 bases between them. This CDR3 region has 17 residues. DNA for the CDR3: TGCAGCGCCCCCAAATTCTCGGGCGACGGGACCCCAGATACGCAGTATTTT. Translated, it gives CSAPKFSGDGTPDTQYF.

The gene calls are TRBV9 and TRBJ2-1, with 8 bases aligning to TRBD2. Germline V gene sequence: CDR1 SGDLS, CDR2 YYNGEE. The CDR3 runs to 17 residues. With 0 bases clipped from V and 7 bases from J, the junction kept 12 bases outside the gene matches. CDR3 residues: CASSVGREAGDRNEQFF. Here the CDR3 DNA reads TGTGCCAGCAGCGTAGGTCGTGAAGCGGGAGATCGGAATGAGCAGTTCTTC.

V is TRBV5-1 and J is TRBJ2-3; no clear D. Germline assignment: CDR1 SGHRS and CDR2 YFSETQ. Deletions cut 2 bases from V and 4 bases from J, with 11 bases between. The CDR3 contains 14 residues. CDR3 region: CASSFGPTADTQYF. CDR3 DNA: TGCGCCAGCAGCTTTGGACCCACGGCAGATACGCAGTATTTT.

This clonotype showed up many times. J is TRBJ2-3 and V is TRBV2; D is unclear. The CDR3 extends over 15 amino acids. Germline assignment: CDR1 SNHLY and CDR2 FYNNEI. V was trimmed by 6 bases and J by 6 bases, leaving 19 bases between them. In DNA, the CDR3 is TGTGCCAGCAGCGAAAGGGCCCTCCCGCGGGATACGCAGTATTTT. This translates into CASSERALPRDTQYF.

This clonotype was observed at least ten times. The chain has TRBV12-3 or TRBV12-4 and TRBJ2-1; D is possibly TRBD1 (5 bases). Trimming stripped 4 bases from V and 6 bases from J, with 10 bases between. The CDR3 runs to 13 residues. The CDR3 region has the DNA TGTGCCAGCAGTTGGGGCAGTCCCAATGAGCAGTTCTTC. Amino acids: CASSWGSPNEQFF.

The sample holds many counts of this clonotype. The genes are TRBV7-2 and TRBJ2-5; 7 nucleotides agree with TRBD2. CDR3 length: 15 residues. Trimming cost V 3 bases and J 1 base; bases outside gene matches: 5. Germline V gene data show CDR1 as SGHTA and CDR2 as FQGNSA. The CDR3 nucleotides are TGTGCCAGCAGCTTCCGTAGCGGGCCCCAAGAGACCCAGTACTTC. Translated: CASSFRSGPQETQYF. The full variable domain, completed using reference TRBV7-2 and TRBJ2-5, is GAGVSQSPSNKVTEKGKDVELRCDPISGHTALYWYRQSLGQGLEFLIYFQGNSAPDKSGLPSDRFSAERTGGSVSTLTIQRTQQEDSAVYLCASSFRSGPQETQYFGPGTRLLVL.

This clonotype turned up a few times. This sequence joins TRBV28 and TRBJ1-3; 8 bases are shared with TRBD1. Germline values: CDR1 MDHEN, CDR2 SYDVKM. The CDR3 is 17 amino acids. The V and J ends lost 6 bases and 1 base, in that order; junction bases with no gene match: 11. The CDR3 protein is CASRLTRGRKSGNTIYF. DNA of the CDR3: TGTGCCAGCAGATTGACCAGGGGGCGAAAATCTGGAAACACCATATATTTT.

This clonotype was counted only a few times. J is TRBJ2-1 and V is TRBV4-3; D unresolved. Germline CDR1 LGHNA, CDR2 YSLEER. The length of the CDR3 is 18 residues. The V end was cut by 0 bases, the J end by 6 bases, with 21 bases between. Here the CDR3 DNA reads TGCGCCAGCAGCCAAGATTCCCCCTTTGGTCTGGGAAGCAATGAGCAGTTCTTC. It translates to CASSQDSPFGLGSNEQFF.

The table lists this clonotype with many counts. J is TRBJ2-4 and V is TRBV6-1; weak D call: TRBD1 (6 bases). V was shortened by 6 bases and J by 5 bases, with 8 bases between the two germline ends. Germline loops: CDR1 MNHNS, CDR2 SASEGT. CDR3 length equals 12 residues. CDR3 region: CASRKGENIQYF. In DNA, the CDR3 is TGTGCCAGCAGAAAGGGGGAAAACATTCAGTACTTC.

Notes on this clonotype: A much larger clone lies a single base off, so this may be a read error. The chain employs TRBV7-8 and TRBJ2-5; D ambiguous. The J call may be faulty, since TRBJ2-1 better matches the DNA end. The V gene's germline CDR1 is SGHVS and CDR2 FQNEAQ. The CDR3 covers 14 residues. CDR3 residues: CASSLFELVDEQFF. CDR3 DNA sequence: TGTGCCAGCAGCTTATTTGAGTTGGTGGATGAGCAGTTCTTC.

In its sample, this clonotype was seen a few times. The rearrangement joins TRBV5-6 to TRBJ2-7; tentatively, D is TRBD2 (6 bases). In germline, CDR1 is SGHDT, CDR2 YYEEEE. The CDR3 consists of 14 residues. Trimming pared 5 bases from V and 4 bases from J, leaving 16 bases between. The CDR3 reads CASSPSNGSYEQYF. CDR3 nucleotide sequence: TGTGCCAGCAGTCCCTCTAACGGGAGTTACGAGCAGTACTTC.

This clonotype appeared many times. The chain is built from TRBV28 and TRBJ1-2; D is possibly TRBD1 (5 bases). The CDR3 sequence is 14 residues long. Germline V gene lookup returns CDR1 MDHEN and CDR2 SYDVKM. V lost 6 bases to trimming and J lost 3 bases, with 14 bases between them. The CDR3 nucleotides read TGTGCCAGCAGCCCCGCCGGGGGGGACTATGGCTACACCTTC. It yields the protein CASSPAGGDYGYTF.

This clonotype was counted ten times or more. A read error may account for a junction end that differs from germline. The chain has TRBV18 and TRBJ1-2, with 8 bases matching TRBD1. CDR1 KGHSH and CDR2 LQKENI come from the germline V gene. The CDR3 consists of 13 residues. CDR3 in amino acids: CASSPVSGQGDAF. The CDR3 DNA reads TGTGCCAGCTCACCGGTCTCTGGACAGGGTGATGCCTTC.

The rearrangement links TRBV7-2 to TRBJ2-1; possible D gene TRBD2, 6 bases. V was shortened by 3 bases and J by 3 bases, with 18 bases between the two germline ends. Germline CDR1 and CDR2: SGHTA and FQGNSA. The CDR3 length is 17 residues. The DNA of the CDR3 is TGTGCCAGCAGCTTCAGGTATGGAGGGGTGTTCTACAATGAGCAGTTCTTC. Translation: CASSFRYGGVFYNEQFF.

As concerns this clonotype: The junction differs from germline at one of its ends, possibly a read error. V usage is TRBV5-1 and J usage is TRBJ1-2; the D gene is possibly TRBD1 (5 bases). This CDR3 is built from 14 residues. Germline values: CDR1 SGHRS, CDR2 YFSETQ. DNA for the CDR3: TGTGCCAGCAGCTTGGGGACGGAGTCCTATGGCTACACCTTC. The encoded protein is CASSLGTESYGYTF.

There are many counts of this clonotype. The CDR3: CASSIRRDSYEQYF. CDR3 nucleotides: TGTGCCAGTAGTATTAGACGCGACAGCTACGAGCAGTACTTC. The gene calls are TRBV19 and TRBJ2-7; weak D call: TRBD1 (5 bases). V shed 3 bases and J shed 3 bases, with 12 bases lying between them. This CDR3 has 14 residues. Germline V CDR1 and CDR2: LNHDA, SQIVND (reference sequence).

This clonotype was counted ten times or more. The chain couples TRBV11-2 to TRBJ2-5; D perhaps matches TRBD1 (6 bases). V was cut by 8 bases and J by 1 base, with 11 bases left in between. Germline loops: CDR1 SGHAT, CDR2 FQNNGV. There are 13 residues in the CDR3. The CDR3 nucleotides are TGTGCCAGCGGAGACAGGACCCAAGAGACCCAGTACTTC. Encoded protein: CASGDRTQETQYF. The full variable domain, with the rest looked up from reference TRBV11-2 and TRBJ2-5, is EAGVAQSPRYKIIEKRQSVAFWCNPISGHATLYWYQQILGQGPKLLIQFQNNGVVDDSQLPKDRFSAERLKGVDSTLKIQPAKLEDSAVYLCASGDRTQETQYFGPGTRLLVL.

The table lists this clonotype with many counts. V and J are TRBV20-1 and TRBJ1-5; D gene unclear. Germline-derived CDR1 and CDR2 are DFQATT and SNEGSKA (reference sequence). This CDR3 has 14 amino acids. V dropped 0 bases and J dropped 4 bases, with 10 bases sitting between them. The CDR3 here is CSARDAAENQPQHF. The CDR3 coding sequence is TGCAGTGCTAGAGATGCGGCGGAGAATCAGCCCCAGCATTTT.

Many counts were recorded for this clonotype. This rearrangement joins TRBV7-2 to TRBJ1-1; D is undetermined. Looked up from germline, CDR1 is SGHTA and CDR2 is FQGNSA. CDR3 length equals 14 residues. Trimming stripped 1 base from V and 1 base from J, with 7 bases between. CDR3 DNA: TGTGCCAGCAGCTTAGACGGGTGGAACACTGAAGCTTTCTTT. Amino acid sequence: CASSLDGWNTEAFF.

The V gene is TRBV11-3, the J gene TRBJ2-7; the D gene is possibly TRBD2 (5 bases). CDR1 is SGHNT and CDR2 is YENEEA in the germline V gene. Trimming pared 2 bases from V and 3 bases from J, leaving 11 bases between. The CDR3 spans 14 residues. This CDR3 is CASSLRGVDYEQYF. Here the CDR3 DNA reads TGTGCCAGCAGCTTACGGGGAGTGGACTACGAGCAGTACTTC.

This clonotype was recorded many times. A junction boundary mismatches the germline segment, possibly from a read error. The chain uses TRBV18 and TRBJ1-2, with 9 bases identical to TRBD1. Germline V lookup: CDR1 KGHSH, CDR2 LQKENI. The CDR3 runs 13 residues. CDR3 sequence: CASSTGTGPFPHF. For the CDR3, the DNA is TGTGCCAGCTCGACCGGGACAGGGCCTTTCCCCCACTTC.

Points on this clonotype: It may be a read error: a sequence one base away is much more abundant. The chain has TRBV19 and TRBJ1-1, with D hard to call. Germline V gene sequence: CDR1 LNHDA, CDR2 SQIVND (reference sequence). The CDR3 is 12 residues long. The V end was cut by 11 bases, the J end by 6 bases, with 16 bases between. CDR3 residues: CAGKAGIAEAFF. For the CDR3, the DNA is TGTGCCGGTAAAGCCGGGATCGCTGAAGCTTTCTTT.

There are a few counts of this clonotype. This chain links TRBV7-6 with TRBJ1-2; D unresolved. Germline V gene data show CDR1 as SGHVS and CDR2 as FNYEAQ. CDR3 length: 13 amino acids. V lost 5 bases and J 7 bases, leaving 14 bases between the germline ends. Here the CDR3 DNA reads TGTGCCAGCAGCCGCGGATCAGGTTCTGGCTACACCTTC. Protein: CASSRGSGSGYTF.

This clonotype was observed at least ten times. The chain has TRBV11-2 and TRBJ2-1; D call uncertain. The CDR3 is 14 amino acids. The V gene's germline CDR1 is SGHAT and CDR2 FQNNGV. Between the trimmed V and J ends, which lost 3 bases and 6 bases, there was a span of 12 bases. CDR3 loop: CASSFTPRSNEQFF. As DNA, the CDR3 is TGTGCCAGCAGCTTCACCCCCCGAAGCAATGAGCAGTTCTTC.

At least ten counts were recorded for this clonotype. This chain connects TRBV5-5 to TRBJ2-1; D possibly corresponds to TRBD2 (6 bases). This CDR3 is 16 amino acids long. Germline values: CDR1 SGHKS, CDR2 YYEKEE (reference sequence). The V end was cut by 0 bases, the J end by 4 bases, with 14 bases between. The CDR3 nucleotides read TGTGCCAGCAGCTTGGCTGGCGGGAAGGCGTACAATGAGCAGTTCTTC. Amino acids: CASSLAGGKAYNEQFF.

This clonotype showed up just a few times. The genes are TRBV6-2 or TRBV6-3 and TRBJ1-1; 9 positions match TRBD1. Germline trimming cut 2 bases from V and 4 bases from J; bases unmatched to any gene: 14. The CDR3 is 18 amino acids. Germline lookup yields CDR1 MNHEY and CDR2 SVGEGT. In DNA, the CDR3 is TGTGCCAGCAGTTACGTGCCGGGACAGGGAGGTCCGGGCACTGAAGCTTTCTTT. This encodes CASSYVPGQGGPGTEAFF.

This clonotype was recorded at least ten times. The V gene is TRBV10-2, the J gene TRBJ2-7; tentatively, D is TRBD2 (6 bases). Deletions cut 0 bases from V and 7 bases from J, with 10 bases between. The CDR3 is 13 residues long. Germline CDR1 WSHSY, CDR2 SAAADI. The CDR3 DNA sequence: TGCGCCAGCAGTGAGTCGTGGGGGGAAGAGCAGTACTTC. Amino acids: CASSESWGEEQYF.

A few counts support this clonotype. CDR3 sequence (DNA): TGTGCCAGCAGCCAAGGTGCTAGCGGGAGCTACGAGCAGTACTTC. It codes for CASSQGASGSYEQYF. This chain uses TRBV4-2 with TRBJ2-7; 10 nucleotides line up with TRBD2. V lost 1 base and J lost 3; bases outside the gene matches: 3. This CDR3 spans 15 amino acids. Germline CDR1 and CDR2: LGHNA and YNFKEQ.